A selection of T cell receptor beta chains follows, all from one sample in a study of cytomegalovirus exposure and HLA in healthy donors. Assay used: immunoSEQ multiplex PCR; TCRdb lists only in-frame clones, some missing. Of 130,000 to 150,000 clones in the sample, around three quarters were seen once. Sequences were obtained from PBMCs. All receptors come from a man younger than 35 in good health and CMV-seronegative. Both conserved end residues are part of each CDR3. Each record gives: CDR3 protein, CDR3 DNA, V gene, J gene, clone size, D gene. D genes are given only for firm matches. For some rows the clone size is stated as once, few or many, or as a class when expanded; others skip it.

CASSGGQGLTDTQYF,TGTGCCAGCAGCGGGGGACAGGGTTTGACAGATACGCAGTATTTT,TRBV9,TRBJ2-3,NA,TRBD1
CASSWTSATNEKLFF,TGTGCCAGCAGCTGGACATCCGCAACTAATGAAAAACTGTTTTTT,TRBV7-2,TRBJ1-4,NA,NA
CASSGGTSGGTGELFF,TGTGCCAGCAGCGGCGGGACTAGCGGGGGGACCGGGGAGCTGTTTTTT,TRBV9,TRBJ2-2,once,TRBD2
CASSRQGASDTQYF,TGTGCCAGCAGTCGACAGGGGGCATCCGATACGCAGTATTTT,TRBV27,TRBJ2-3,NA,TRBD1
CASSPSQGNTIYF,TGTGCCAGCAGTCCCTCCCAGGGAAACACCATATATTTT,TRBV27,TRBJ1-3,NA,NA
CSGSRTGAGDLFF,TGCAGCGGCTCAAGGACAGGGGCTGGGGACCTGTTTTTT,TRBV29-1,TRBJ2-2,once,TRBD1
CASSPLLGRQGGQFF,TGTGCCAGCAGCCCACTCCTAGGACGCCAGGGAGGGCAGTTCTTC,TRBV9,TRBJ2-1,NA,NA
CASSFPLGLAGDNEQFF,TGTGCCAGCAGCTTCCCCCTAGGACTAGCGGGGGACAATGAGCAGTTCTTC,TRBV7-9,TRBJ2-1,NA,TRBD2
CAWSANSGNTIYF,TGTGCCTGGAGTGCTAACTCTGGAAACACCATATATTTT,TRBV30,TRBJ1-3,NA,NA
CASSSARLGDVYNSPLHF,TGTGCCAGCAGTTCAGCAAGGTTAGGGGATGTCTATAATTCACCCCTCCACTTT,TRBV27,TRBJ1-6,NA,NA
CAWSGVLAGGYTF,TGTGCCTGGAGTGGGGTCCTGGCGGGTGGCTACACCTTC,TRBV30,TRBJ1-2,NA,NA
CASSLNSGTEAFF,TGCGCCAGCAGCTTAAACAGCGGGACTGAAGCTTTCTTT,TRBV10-2,TRBJ1-1,NA,NA
CASSLLKGRGTEAFF,TGTGCCAGCAGCTTATTGAAGGGGAGGGGAACTGAAGCTTTCTTT,TRBV7-9,TRBJ1-1,NA,NA
CASSLGGSGSLYSPLHF,TGTGCCAGCAGCTTAGGCGGTTCTGGCAGTCTTTATTCACCCCTCCACTTT,TRBV7-8,TRBJ1-6,NA,NA
CASSLGRGNSPLHF,TGTGCCAGCAGCTTAGGCAGGGGGAATTCACCCCTCCACTTT,TRBV11-1,TRBJ1-6,NA,TRBD1
CASSHTGFVEFF,TGTGCCAGCAGTCACACAGGGTTTGTGGAGTTCTTC,TRBV6-6,TRBJ2-1,NA,NA
CASSVDPGEAGGYTF,TGTGCCAGCAGCGTAGATCCGGGGGAAGCAGGCGGCTACACCTTC,TRBV9,TRBJ1-2,NA,NA
CASSRTHLNEKLFF,TGTGCCAGCAGCCGGACTCATCTCAACGAAAAACTGTTTTTT,TRBV28,TRBJ1-4,NA,NA
CASSLQGANEKLFF,TGCGCCAGCAGCTTGCAGGGGGCTAATGAAAAACTGTTTTTT,TRBV5-1,TRBJ1-4,once,TRBD1
CASSQDIILAAGNEQFF,TGTGCCAGCAGCCAAGATATAATCCTAGCGGCTGGCAATGAGCAGTTCTTC,TRBV14,TRBJ2-1,few,TRBD2
CASSSYPPEPNTEAFF,TGCGCCAGCAGCTCCTACCCCCCGGAGCCGAACACTGAAGCTTTCTTT,TRBV4-3,TRBJ1-1,few,NA
CASSTSGGLDTQYF,TGTGCCAGCAGTACTAGCGGGGGATTAGATACGCAGTATTTT,TRBV2,TRBJ2-3,NA,TRBD2
CAWGAGIPYEQYF,TGTGCCTGGGGGGCGGGGATTCCCTACGAGCAGTACTTC,TRBV30,TRBJ2-7,NA,NA
CAARDRVIGELFF,TGTGCCGCCCGGGACAGGGTGATCGGGGAGCTGTTTTTT,TRBV2,TRBJ2-2,NA,TRBD1
CASSTSAGSGANVLTF,TGTGCCAGCAGTACGAGTGCGGGTTCTGGGGCCAACGTCCTGACTTTC,TRBV2,TRBJ2-6,NA,NA
CASSWGQGDYGYTF,TGCGCCAGCAGCTGGGGACAGGGTGACTATGGCTACACCTTC,TRBV4-3,TRBJ1-2,NA,TRBD1
CASSSGLAEETQYF,TGCGCCAGCAGCTCGGGACTAGCGGAAGAGACCCAGTACTTC,TRBV5-1,TRBJ2-5,NA,TRBD2
CASSLDSGSNQPQHF,TGCGCCAGCAGCCTGGACAGTGGAAGCAATCAGCCCCAGCATTTT,TRBV5-1,TRBJ1-5,NA,NA
CSVEIGSGAYNEQFF,TGCAGCGTTGAAATTGGGTCAGGGGCCTACAATGAGCAGTTCTTC,TRBV29-1,TRBJ2-1,NA,NA
CAWSLDSNNEKLFF,TGTGCCTGGAGTCTAGACAGCAATAATGAAAAACTGTTTTTT,TRBV30,TRBJ1-4,once,NA
CASSSTVRRVGYTF,TGTGCCAGCAGCTCGACCGTTAGGAGGGTCGGCTACACCTTC,TRBV11-2,TRBJ1-2,NA,NA
CASSGWDKGGEQYF,TGTGCCAGCAGCGGATGGGACAAAGGTGGCGAGCAGTACTTC,TRBV9,TRBJ2-7,NA,NA
CASLSSSYNSPLHF,TGTGCCAGCCTTTCGAGCTCCTATAATTCACCCCTCCACTTT,TRBV5-6,TRBJ1-6,NA,NA
CASSYLRGTGELFF,TGTGCCAGCAGCTACCTCAGGGGTACCGGGGAGCTGTTTTTT,TRBV11-2,TRBJ2-2,NA,NA
CASSGQGVSTEAFF,TGTGCCAGCAGCGGACAGGGCGTTAGCACTGAAGCTTTCTTT,TRBV2,TRBJ1-1,few,TRBD1
CASGPGTDYEQYF,TGTGCCAGCGGACCCGGGACAGACTACGAGCAGTACTTC,TRBV11-2,TRBJ2-7,NA,TRBD1
CAWSSGFRTEAFF,TGTGCCTGGAGTTCAGGGTTCCGGACTGAAGCTTTCTTT,TRBV30,TRBJ1-1,few,NA
CASSQAAPQGANEKLFF,TGCGCCAGCAGCCAAGCCGCGCCGCAGGGGGCTAATGAAAAACTGTTTTTT,TRBV4-3,TRBJ1-4,NA,TRBD1
CASSLAGDGYTF,TGTGCCAGCAGCTTAGCCGGAGATGGCTACACCTTC,TRBV7-9,TRBJ1-2,NA,NA
CASRNPLEGREQYF,TGTGCCAGCAGGAATCCCCTGGAGGGCCGCGAGCAGTACTTC,TRBV2,TRBJ2-7,once,NA
CASSSDSYGYTF,TGCGCCAGCAGCTCGGACAGCTATGGCTACACCTTC,TRBV5-1,TRBJ1-2,NA,NA
CASSPDIGGAFF,TGTGCCAGCAGCCCGGACATCGGTGGGGCTTTCTTT,TRBV7-9,TRBJ1-1,NA,NA
CASSLALAGGAYNEQFF,TGTGCCAGCAGCCTGGCTTTAGCGGGGGGCGCCTACAATGAGCAGTTCTTC,TRBV9,TRBJ2-1,NA,TRBD2
CASRLGTGGPEAFF,TGCGCCAGCAGGCTTGGGACAGGGGGTCCTGAAGCTTTCTTT,TRBV4-1,TRBJ1-1,few,TRBD1
CASSSQETQYF,TGTGCCAGCTCATCACAAGAGACCCAGTACTTC,TRBV18,TRBJ2-5,NA,NA
CASSDRANTGELFF,TGTGCCAGCAGCGACAGGGCAAACACCGGGGAGCTGTTTTTT,TRBV7-2,TRBJ2-2,once,TRBD1
CASATGTSGVNEQFF,TGTGCCAGCGCGACGGGGACTAGCGGGGTCAATGAGCAGTTCTTC,TRBV18,TRBJ2-1,NA,TRBD2
CASRTGLAESPLHF,TGTGCCAGCAGGACAGGGCTGGCGGAATCACCCCTCCACTTT,TRBV2,TRBJ1-6,NA,TRBD1
CASSSLAGGPKFF,TGTGCCAGCAGCTCGCTAGCGGGGGGACCCAAGTTCTTC,TRBV7-2,TRBJ2-1,NA,TRBD2
CASSTPGLNSSPLHF,TGTGCCAGCAGTACTCCGGGACTTAATTCTTCACCCCTCCACTTT,TRBV27,TRBJ1-6,NA,NA
CASSPGQGMGNTIYF,TGTGCCAGCAGCCCCGGACAGGGAATGGGAAACACCATATATTTT,TRBV7-6,TRBJ1-3,NA,TRBD1
CASSSQGASGANVLTF,TGTGCCAGCAGCTCCCAGGGGGCAAGTGGGGCCAACGTCCTGACTTTC,TRBV7-2,TRBJ2-6,NA,TRBD1
CASSGRVDEQYF,TGTGCCAGCAGCGGGAGGGTAGACGAGCAGTACTTC,TRBV7-2,TRBJ2-7,NA,TRBD2
CASSEWGVYSNQPQHF,TGTGCCAGCAGTGAATGGGGGGTTTATAGCAATCAGCCCCAGCATTTT,TRBV6-1,TRBJ1-5,NA,NA
CASSLAGAGTDTQYF,TGCGCCAGCAGCTTGGCGGGTGCTGGCACAGATACGCAGTATTTT,TRBV5-1,TRBJ2-3,NA,NA